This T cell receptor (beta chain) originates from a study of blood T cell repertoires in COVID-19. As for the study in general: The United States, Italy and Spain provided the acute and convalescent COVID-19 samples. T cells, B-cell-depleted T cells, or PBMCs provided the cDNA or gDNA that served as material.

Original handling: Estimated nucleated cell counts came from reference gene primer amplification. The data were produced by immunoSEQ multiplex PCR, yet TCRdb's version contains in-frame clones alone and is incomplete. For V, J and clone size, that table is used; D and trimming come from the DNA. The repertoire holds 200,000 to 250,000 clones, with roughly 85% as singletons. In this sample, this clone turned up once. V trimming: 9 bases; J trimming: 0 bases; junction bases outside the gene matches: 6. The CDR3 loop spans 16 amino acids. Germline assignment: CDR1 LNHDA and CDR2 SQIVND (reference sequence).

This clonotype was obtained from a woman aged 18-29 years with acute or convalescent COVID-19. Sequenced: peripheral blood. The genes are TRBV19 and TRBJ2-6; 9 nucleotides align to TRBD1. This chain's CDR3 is CASRDRELSGANVLTF. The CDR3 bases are TGTGCCAGCCGGGACAGGGAGCTCTCTGGGGCCAACGTCCTGACTTTC.